This TCR beta chain was captured by sequencing in a study of control samples from healthy donors and cancer patients. TCRdb's copy holds only in-frame clones and misses some; the assay was immunoSEQ multiplex PCR. In the table there are roughly 24,000 clones, 75% to 90% of which are singletons. This TCR was sampled from a man in his 60s with colorectal cancer. The sequencing sample was made of PBMCs.

The CDR3 DNA is TGCGCCAGCAGCCAAGATCTTGGACAGGGCTATGGCTACACCTTC. It translates to CASSQDLGQGYGYTF. The chain has TRBV4-1 and TRBJ1-2; 8 positions agree with TRBD1. Germline values: CDR1 MGHRA, CDR2 YSYEKL. The J segment lost 4 bases and the V segment lost 0 bases, leaving 4 bases of the junction unmatched. This CDR3 has 15 amino acids.